This T cell receptor beta chain was found in a study of HIV-infected patients and healthy controls (dated by TCRdb to between 2012 and 2015). The method behind the library was 5' RACE. The run used an Illumina MiSeq. TCRdb cleaned the public reads at Q25 with fastp, built clones with MiXCR and kept in-frame beta chains. Each CDR3 protein gets just one entry, which takes the most common genes and DNA from the rows behind it. For this sample the table gives tens of thousands of distinct CDR3 sequences, of which less than 20% were detected only once. Of the sample, 4.5% to 7% is held by the ten largest clones. Comment on this clonotype: Its antigen has not been determined. There are no base qualities to consult, and no much larger clone falls within one base.

The V end loses 4 bases and the J end loses 9 bases, and a stretch of 13 bases separates them. The CDR1 and CDR2 encoded by the germline V gene (reference sequence) are MNHNY and SVGAGI. The CDR3 has 12 amino acids, counting the end cysteine and phenylalanine. The CDR3 DNA has 36 bases and is translated from base 1. The receptor chain draws on TRBV6-6 and TRBJ2-7; a tentative D call is TRBD1 (5 bases match). This receptor was taken from a human donor in good health. The sample comprised CD4+ T cells from blood. Read as DNA, the sequence is TGTGCCAGCAGTTCAGGGTCTACGGGGCAGTACTTC. Its product reads: CASSSGSTGQYF.